The next 13 T cell receptor beta chains were all read from a single sample in a study of blood T cell repertoires in COVID-19. Produced via immunoSEQ multiplex PCR; TCRdb's table is partial and in-frame only. This table holds nearly 200,000 clones, 88% found once. Sequenced: peripheral blood. The source of these receptors is a middle-aged woman who had recovered from COVID-19.

The chain recombines TRBV2 with TRBJ2-2; 7 bases are a match to TRBD1. Germline values: CDR1 SNHLY, CDR2 FYNNEI. The CDR3 totals 15 residues. Trimming cost V 3 bases and J 7 bases; bases outside gene matches: 8. DNA for the CDR3: TGTGCCAGCAGTGACCCGACAGGGCGTAACGGGGAGCTGTTTTTT. Amino acid sequence: CASSDPTGRNGELFF.

In this sample, this clone turned up once. The chain is built from TRBV6-2 or TRBV6-3 and TRBJ2-3, with D maybe TRBD2 (5 bases). CDR1 and CDR2 (germline): MNHEY, SVGEGT. V was clipped by 0 bases and J by 0 bases, with 7 bases between them. The CDR3 contains 15 residues. The CDR3 nucleotides are TGTGCCAGCAGTTACTCGACTACTAGCACAGATACGCAGTATTTT. Its translation: CASSYSTTSTDTQYF.

J is TRBJ1-2 and V is TRBV3-1 (or the pseudogene TRBV3-2); D uncertain. V was trimmed by 4 bases and J by 5 bases, leaving 11 bases between them. Germline V lookup: CDR1 LGHDT, CDR2 YNNKEL (reference sequence). The CDR3 has 13 residues. The CDR3 nucleotides read TGTGCCAGCAGCCCGGAGGGCCAGTATGGCTACACCTTC. It translates to CASSPEGQYGYTF.

V and J are TRBV7-9 and TRBJ1-2; TRBD1 matches 10 bases. The CDR3 is made up of 16 amino acids. The germline V gene has CDR1 SEHNR and CDR2 FQNEAQ (reference sequence). With V trimmed by 0 bases and J by 3 bases, 4 bases remained unmatched. DNA for the CDR3: TGTGCCAGCAGCTTAGCCGTCGGGACAGGGGACTATGGCTACACCTTC. It translates to CASSLAVGTGDYGYTF.

The chain combines TRBV6-2 or TRBV6-3 with TRBJ1-5; 7 nucleotides match TRBD1. Per the germline V gene, CDR1 is MNHEY and CDR2 is SVGEGT. J lost 6 bases, V lost 5 bases, and 13 bases had no gene match. The CDR3 runs 16 residues. In nucleotides, the CDR3 is TGTGCCAGCAGTCACCCGGCAGGGGGAATGGGTCAGCCCCAGCATTTT. Translating gives CASSHPAGGMGQPQHF.

This clone is medium-sized within its sample. J is TRBJ2-1 and V is TRBV11-2; no firm D call. Trimming took 2 bases from V and 2 from J, leaving 10 bases between them. The CDR3 length is 15 residues. Germline V lookup: CDR1 SGHAT, CDR2 FQNNGV. The CDR3 DNA is TGTGCCAGCAGCTTATTCCTTAGCCCCTACAATGAGCAGTTCTTC. Amino acids: CASSLFLSPYNEQFF.

The chain has TRBV24-1 and TRBJ2-1; weak D call: TRBD1 (6 bases). With 5 bases removed from V and 9 bases from J, the gap between germline ends came to 16 bases. The CDR3 has 14 residues. The V gene's germline CDR1 is KGHDR and CDR2 SFDVKD. The CDR3 spells CATSASEGVVEQFF. In DNA, the CDR3 is TGTGCCACCAGTGCCTCCGAGGGGGTAGTTGAGCAGTTCTTC.

This chain links TRBV7-9 with TRBJ2-7; 7 bases line up with TRBD1. V trimming: 6 bases; J trimming: 3 bases; junction bases outside the gene matches: 8. The germline CDR1 and CDR2 sequences are SEHNR and FQNEAQ (reference sequence). CDR3 length equals 14 residues. CDR3 sequence reads: CASRTGENRYEQYF. As DNA, the CDR3 is TGTGCCAGCAGAACAGGGGAAAACCGCTACGAGCAGTACTTC.

V gene TRBV5-1 combines with J gene TRBJ2-1, with D unclear. V shed 0 bases and J shed 4 bases, with 11 bases lying between them. The CDR3 is made up of 15 amino acids. Germline V CDR1 and CDR2: SGHRS, YFSETQ. CDR3: CASSLGVGGYNEQFF. The CDR3 nucleotides read TGCGCCAGCAGCTTGGGAGTCGGTGGTTACAATGAGCAGTTCTTC. Variable domain in full (rest from reference TRBV5-1 and TRBJ2-1): KAGVTQTPRYLIKTRGQQVTLSCSPISGHRSVSWYQQTPGQGLQFLFEYFSETQRNKGNFPGRFSGRQFSNSRSEMNVSTLELGDSALYLCASSLGVGGYNEQFFGPGTRLTVL.

Written as DNA, the CDR3 is TGTGCCAGCAGCACTGAGGGAGCGGGGGACACCGGGGAGCTGTTTTTT. This encodes CASSTEGAGDTGELFF. The chain links TRBV9 to TRBJ2-2, with 8 nucleotides matching TRBD2. This CDR3 is built from 16 residues. Germline CDR1 and CDR2: SGDLS and YYNGEE. The V gene end was trimmed by 4 bases and the J gene end by 3 bases; junction bases not matched to a gene: 8.

This chain connects TRBV4-2 to TRBJ1-6; 9 nucleotides align to TRBD1. Germline CDR1 and CDR2: LGHNA and YNFKEQ. Trimming at V came to 3 bases and at J to 8 bases, leaving 8 bases not matched to a gene. CDR3 length equals 16 residues. The CDR3 DNA follows: TGTGCCAGCAGCCACGAGGGGCGGACAGGGGATTCACCCCTCCACTTT. This codes for CASSHEGRTGDSPLHF.

This chain connects TRBV3-1 (or the pseudogene TRBV3-2) to TRBJ2-1; TRBD2 aligns across 10 bases. Germline CDR1 LGHDT, CDR2 YNNKEL (reference sequence). Trimming cost V 4 bases and J 1 base; bases outside gene matches: 13. CDR3 length equals 19 residues. As DNA, the CDR3 is TGTGCCAGCAGCCTTAAAGTAGCGGGAGGCGGTAGGTCCTACAATGAGCAGTTCTTC. Its translation: CASSLKVAGGGRSYNEQFF.

J is TRBJ2-7 and V is TRBV7-6; the match to TRBD1 covers 9 bases. Germline V lookup: CDR1 SGHVS, CDR2 FNYEAQ. The CDR3 has 17 residues. V lost 2 bases, J lost 2 bases, and 10 bases stayed unmatched. The CDR3: CASSLSPQGARPYEQYF. The CDR3 nucleotides read TGTGCCAGCAGCTTATCACCACAGGGGGCACGGCCCTACGAGCAGTACTTC.